This TCR beta chain was profiled in a study of cytomegalovirus exposure and HLA in healthy donors. The V and J ends lost 4 bases and 3 bases, in that order; junction bases with no gene match: 8. Looked up from germline, CDR1 is SGHRS and CDR2 is YFSETQ. CDR3 length equals 15 residues. Concerning this clone itself: The antigen remains undetermined.

Overall study results and limits: A missense DCLRE1C variant was associated with V- and J-gene trimming of TCR beta chains in a later analysis, and an independent cohort replicated the association. It has been reported that TCR beta sequences accurately predicted the HLA-A and HLA-B alleles of most subjects. Follow-up analysis seemed to connect common viral pathogens with several of the most significant clusters identified.

With 60 Vbeta and 13 Jbeta primers, the PCR was carried out. TCRdb's copy holds only in-frame clones and misses some; the assay was immunoSEQ multiplex PCR. The profile shows about 110,000 clones, around 80% of them singletons. The receptor was isolated from a man younger than 45 in good health and CMV-seropositive. V and J are TRBV5-1 and TRBJ1-1; 8 positions agree with TRBD1. Specimen: PBMCs. The CDR3 sequence is CASSGGDRRDTEAFF. CDR3 in DNA: TGCGCCAGCAGCGGAGGGGACAGGAGGGACACTGAAGCTTTCTTT.